The present T cell receptor (beta chain) was sequenced within a study of blood T cell repertoires in COVID-19. Across the study: The cDNA or gDNA used as material had been derived from T cells, B-cell-depleted T cells, or PBMCs.

CDR1 and CDR2 from the germline V gene are LGHNA and YSLEER. The junction had 4 bases not matched to a gene; V was cut back by 0 bases and J by 5 bases. This CDR3 has 15 residues. Clones were read by immunoSEQ multiplex PCR, and TCRdb kept only the in-frame ones, dropping some. The sample contains about 220,000 clones, around 82% of which appear only once. This clone is a singleton in its sample. Sequencing was performed on peripheral blood. The J gene is TRBJ1-2, the V gene TRBV4-3, with 9 bases matching TRBD1. The clonotype was recovered from a human donor in a cohort sampled during active COVID-19. The CDR3 is CASSQDGQGRYGYTF. The CDR3 coding sequence is TGCGCCAGCAGCCAAGACGGACAGGGGCGGTATGGCTACACCTTC.